This T cell receptor (beta chain) is from a study of T cells after yellow fever vaccination. Whole-study findings and limits: Sorted repertoires could include abundant contaminating clonotypes from bulk cells.

With 1 base removed from V and 0 bases from J, the gap between germline ends came to 7 bases. The CDR3 is made up of 13 amino acids. In germline, CDR1 is SQVTM, CDR2 ANQGSEA. On this clonotype: As yet, its antigen is unknown.

TCRdb used MiXCR to reprocess the 5' RACE reads, holding one entry per CDR3 protein. The table lists 70,000 or so distinct CDR3 sequences, around 7% of them singletons, with approximately 30% in the top ten. This specimen consisted of CD8+ T cells sorted from PBMCs, obtained 10 to 11 days after the first yellow fever vaccination. This chain links TRBV29-1 with TRBJ2-7, with D unresolved. The clonotype originates from a man younger than 35 who received the YFV17D yellow fever vaccine. CDR3 amino acids: CSVEAPGSYEQYF. CDR3 nucleotides: TGCAGCGTTGAAGCCCCTGGCTCCTACGAGCAGTACTTC.